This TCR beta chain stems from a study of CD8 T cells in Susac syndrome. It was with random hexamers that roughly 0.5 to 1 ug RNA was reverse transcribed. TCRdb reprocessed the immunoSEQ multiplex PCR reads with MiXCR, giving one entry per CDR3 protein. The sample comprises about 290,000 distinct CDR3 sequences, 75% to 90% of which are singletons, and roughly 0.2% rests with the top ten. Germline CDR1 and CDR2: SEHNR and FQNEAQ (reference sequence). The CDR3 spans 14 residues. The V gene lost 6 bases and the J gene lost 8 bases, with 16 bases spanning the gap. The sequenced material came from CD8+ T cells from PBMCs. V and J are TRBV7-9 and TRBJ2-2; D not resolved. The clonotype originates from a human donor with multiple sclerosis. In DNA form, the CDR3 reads TGTGCCAGCAGAGGGCAGGAGTCTATTGGGGAGCTGTTTTTT. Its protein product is CASRGQESIGELFF.